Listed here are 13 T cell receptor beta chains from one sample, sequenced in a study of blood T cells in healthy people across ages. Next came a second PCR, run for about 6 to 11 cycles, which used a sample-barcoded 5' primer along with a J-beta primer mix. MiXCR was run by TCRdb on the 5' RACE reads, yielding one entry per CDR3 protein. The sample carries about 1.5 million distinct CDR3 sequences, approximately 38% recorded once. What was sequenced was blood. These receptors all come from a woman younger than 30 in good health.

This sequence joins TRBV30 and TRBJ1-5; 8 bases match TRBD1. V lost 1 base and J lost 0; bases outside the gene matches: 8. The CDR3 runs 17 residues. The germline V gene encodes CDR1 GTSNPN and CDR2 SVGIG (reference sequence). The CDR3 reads CAWSELRGPYSNQPQHF. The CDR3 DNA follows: TGTGCCTGGAGTGAACTCAGGGGGCCTTATAGCAATCAGCCCCAGCATTTT. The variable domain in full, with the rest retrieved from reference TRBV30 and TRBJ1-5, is SQTIHQWPATLVQPVGSPLSLECTVEGTSNPNLYWYRQAAGRGLQLLFYSVGIGQISSEVPQNLSASRPQDRQFILSSKKLLLSDSGFYLCAWSELRGPYSNQPQHFGDGTRLSIL.

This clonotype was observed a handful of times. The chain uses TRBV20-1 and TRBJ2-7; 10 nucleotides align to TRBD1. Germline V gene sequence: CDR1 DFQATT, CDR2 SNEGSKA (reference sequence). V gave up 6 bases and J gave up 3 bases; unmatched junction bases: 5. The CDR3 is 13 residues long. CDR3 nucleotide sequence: TGCAGTGCAGAGGGACAGGGGAACTACGAGCAGTACTTC. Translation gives CSAEGQGNYEQYF.

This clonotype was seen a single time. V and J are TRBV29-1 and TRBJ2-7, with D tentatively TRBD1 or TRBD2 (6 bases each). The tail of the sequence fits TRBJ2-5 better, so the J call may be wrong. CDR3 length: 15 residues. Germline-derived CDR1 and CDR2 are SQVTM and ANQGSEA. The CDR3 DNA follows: TGCAGCGTTGGGGTGTCGGGGGCGACGCGAGAGACCCAGTACTTC. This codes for CSVGVSGATRETQYF.

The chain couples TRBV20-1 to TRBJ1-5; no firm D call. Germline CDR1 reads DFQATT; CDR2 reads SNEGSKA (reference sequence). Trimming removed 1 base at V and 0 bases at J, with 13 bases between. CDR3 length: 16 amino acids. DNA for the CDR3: TGCAGTGCTAGAGGCAGGCAGAGAAATAGCAATCAGCCCCAGCATTTT. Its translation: CSARGRQRNSNQPQHF.

The CDR3 sequence is CASSRGGLGGEQYF. The CDR3 nucleotides read TGTGCCAGCAGTAGGGGAGGGTTGGGGGGCGAGCAGTACTTC. The chain carries TRBV12-3 or TRBV12-4 and TRBJ2-7; TRBD2 matches 7 bases. The V gene end was trimmed by 5 bases and the J gene end by 6 bases; junction bases not matched to a gene: 10. The length of the CDR3 is 14 residues.

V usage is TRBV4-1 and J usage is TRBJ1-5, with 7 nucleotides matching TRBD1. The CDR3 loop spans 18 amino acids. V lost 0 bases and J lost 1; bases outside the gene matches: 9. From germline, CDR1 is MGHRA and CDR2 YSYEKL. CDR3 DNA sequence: TGCGCCAGCAGCCAAGACCCTGACAGGGCGAGGAGCAATCAGCCCCAGCATTTT. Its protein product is CASSQDPDRARSNQPQHF.

The CDR3 region has the DNA TGTGCCAGCAGCTTGGGGCCCAGGGGGTATTCACCCCTCCACTTT. As protein: CASSLGPRGYSPLHF. The chain is built from TRBV5-5 and TRBJ1-6; 7 bases fit TRBD1. The CDR3 loop spans 15 amino acids. Trimming removed 0 bases from V and 8 bases from J; junction bases left unmatched: 5. The germline V gene encodes CDR1 SGHKS and CDR2 YYEKEE (reference sequence).

CDR3 loop: CSASRGGGTSYNEQFF. The CDR3 coding sequence is TGCAGTGCTAGCCGTGGTGGGGGGACATCCTACAATGAGCAGTTCTTC. V and J are TRBV20-1 and TRBJ2-1; either TRBD1 or TRBD2 may fit D (6 bases each). The CDR3 has 16 amino acids. The V gene lost 3 bases and the J gene lost 1 base, with 16 bases spanning the gap. CDR1 and CDR2 (germline): DFQATT, SNEGSKA (reference sequence).

CDR3 region: CASSPDGTGQETQYF. The DNA for the CDR3 is TGTGCCAGCAGCCCCGACGGGACGGGACAAGAGACCCAGTACTTC. The chain couples TRBV11-2 to TRBJ2-5; D may be TRBD1 or TRBD2 (5 bases each). V lost 5 bases, J lost 2 bases, and 15 bases lay in between. The CDR3 extends over 15 amino acids. Germline CDR1 SGHAT, CDR2 FQNNGV.

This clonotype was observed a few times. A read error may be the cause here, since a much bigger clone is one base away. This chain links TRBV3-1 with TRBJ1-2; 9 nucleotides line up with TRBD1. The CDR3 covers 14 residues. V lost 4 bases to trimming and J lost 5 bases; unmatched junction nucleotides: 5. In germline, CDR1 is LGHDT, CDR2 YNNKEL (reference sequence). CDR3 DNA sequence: TGTGCCAGCAGCCCCGGGACAGGGAAGTATGGCTACACCTTC. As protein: CASSPGTGKYGYTF.

CDR3 sequence: CASSEDGTGGFKFF. In nucleotides, the CDR3 is TGTGCCAGCAGTGAAGACGGGACAGGGGGGTTCAAGTTCTTC. The rearrangement joins TRBV12-3 or TRBV12-4 to TRBJ2-1; 11 positions match TRBD1. J gave up 14 bases and V 5 bases, and 11 bases lay outside the gene matches. This CDR3 region has 14 residues.

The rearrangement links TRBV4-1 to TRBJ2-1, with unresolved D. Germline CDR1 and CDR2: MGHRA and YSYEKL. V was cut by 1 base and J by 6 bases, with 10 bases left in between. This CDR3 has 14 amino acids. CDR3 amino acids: CASSQAEGSNEQFF. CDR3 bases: TGCGCCAGCAGCCAAGCGGAAGGGTCCAATGAGCAGTTCTTC.

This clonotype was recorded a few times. The CDR3 bases are TGCAGTGCTAGAGATCGGACTAGCGGGTACAATGAGCAGTTCTTC. It yields the protein CSARDRTSGYNEQFF. The chain uses TRBV20-1 and TRBJ2-1, with 11 bases matching TRBD2. Unmatched junction bases numbered 2, after V lost 0 bases and J lost 4 bases. Per the germline V gene, CDR1 is DFQATT and CDR2 is SNEGSKA (reference sequence). CDR3 length: 15 amino acids.